This TCR beta chain emerged from a study of blood T cell repertoires in COVID-19. Germline V lookup: CDR1 PRHDT, CDR2 FYEKMQ (reference sequence). The CDR3 has 12 amino acids. V lost 3 bases and J lost 3, with 5 bases in between. Clones were sequenced by immunoSEQ multiplex PCR, and TCRdb holds only the in-frame ones, with some missing. The data contain around 240,000 clones, more than 65% of them singletons. This clone was recorded only once. This clonotype was obtained from a woman aged 40 to 50 who had recovered from COVID-19. The chain employs TRBV13 and TRBJ1-1; no reliable D call. The sample comprised peripheral blood. Here the CDR3 reads CASSFSDTEAFF. The CDR3 DNA reads TGTGCCAGCAGCTTCTCAGACACTGAAGCTTTCTTT.